This T cell receptor (gamma chain) was observed in a study of γδ T cells in repeated Plasmodium falciparum infection. TCRdb re-called clones from the multiplex PCR reads using CATT. The sample shows around 27,000 gamma-chain clones, more than 1.4% of them seen only once. This clone was counted at least ten times. The TCRdb protein, from a much larger clone, departs from this DNA's translation at residue 9, likely by read error; the protein shown derives from the DNA. Vgamma9/Vdelta2+ and Vdelta2-negative gammadelta T cells were flow-sorted from PBMC for bulk sequencing. CDR3 length equals 15 residues. V was clipped by 0 bases and J by 4 bases; unmatched bases: 9. Germline V gene lookup returns CDR1 GITISATS and CDR2 ISYDGTV (reference sequence).

The V and J genes are TRGV9 and TRGJ1 or TRGJ2. The sample taken for sequencing was gamma-delta T cells from blood. The receptor was isolated from a pool of human donors (malaria-infected and uninfected, not separated). DNA for the CDR3: TGTGCCTTGTGGGAGGTGCAGGGAGCCTATTATAAGAAACTCTTT. Translating it yields CALWEVQGAYYKKLF.